This T cell receptor beta chain originates from a study of blood T cells in healthy people across ages. The length of the CDR3 is 17 residues. Through a sample-barcoded 5' primer and a J-beta primer mix, a second PCR was run for roughly 7 to 12 cycles. TCRdb re-called the 5' RACE reads through MiXCR, storing one row per CDR3 protein. The table has around 700,000 distinct CDR3 sequences, just under 25% seen once. These data also featured in a second study, about T cells of mothers and their children.

The TCR was taken from a boy between 10 and 17 years old in good health. Sequencing was carried out using blood. The chain links TRBV21-1 to TRBJ1-5. TRBV21-1 is a documented pseudogene. DNA of the CDR3: TGTGCCAGCAGCTCAAGGACGGAACCCAAGGTCAATCAGCCCCAGCATTTT. Protein: CASSSRTEPKVNQPQHF.